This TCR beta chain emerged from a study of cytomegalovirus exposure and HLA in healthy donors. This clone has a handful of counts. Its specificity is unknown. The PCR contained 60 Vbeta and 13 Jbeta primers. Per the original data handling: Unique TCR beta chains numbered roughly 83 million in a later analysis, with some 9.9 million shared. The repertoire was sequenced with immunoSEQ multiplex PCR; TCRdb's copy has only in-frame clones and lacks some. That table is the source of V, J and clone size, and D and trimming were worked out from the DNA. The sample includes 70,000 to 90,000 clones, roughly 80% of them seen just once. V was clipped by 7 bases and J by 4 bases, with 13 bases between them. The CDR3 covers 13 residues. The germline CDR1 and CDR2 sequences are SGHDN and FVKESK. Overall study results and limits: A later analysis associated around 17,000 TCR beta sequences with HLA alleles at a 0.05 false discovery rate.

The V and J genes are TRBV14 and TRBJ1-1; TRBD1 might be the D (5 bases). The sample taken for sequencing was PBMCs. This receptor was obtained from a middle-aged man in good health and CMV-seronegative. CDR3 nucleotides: TGTGCCAGCACTTCAGGGTTGGGCACTGAAGCTTTCTTT. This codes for CASTSGLGTEAFF.